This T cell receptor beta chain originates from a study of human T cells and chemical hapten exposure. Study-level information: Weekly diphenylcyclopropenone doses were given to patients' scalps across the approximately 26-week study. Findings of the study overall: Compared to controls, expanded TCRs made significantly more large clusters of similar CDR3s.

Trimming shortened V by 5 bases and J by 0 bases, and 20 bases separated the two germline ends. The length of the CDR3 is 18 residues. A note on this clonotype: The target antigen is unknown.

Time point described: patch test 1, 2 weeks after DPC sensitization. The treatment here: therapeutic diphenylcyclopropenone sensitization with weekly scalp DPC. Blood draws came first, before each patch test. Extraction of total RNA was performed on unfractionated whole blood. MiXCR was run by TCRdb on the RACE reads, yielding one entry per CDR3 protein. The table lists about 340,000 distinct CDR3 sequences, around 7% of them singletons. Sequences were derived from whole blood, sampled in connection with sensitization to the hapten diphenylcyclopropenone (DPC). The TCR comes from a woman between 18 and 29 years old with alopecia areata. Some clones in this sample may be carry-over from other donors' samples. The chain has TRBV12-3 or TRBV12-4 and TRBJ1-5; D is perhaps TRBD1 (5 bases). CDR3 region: CASSLLSPQGYSNQPQHF. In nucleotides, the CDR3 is TGTGCCAGCAGTCTTCTTTCTCCCCAGGGTTATAGCAATCAGCCCCAGCATTTT.